What follows is one TCR beta chain and its context. Its antigen is still unknown. No much larger clone exists at a distance of one base, and base qualities are not known. This sample is part of a study of cytomegalovirus exposure and HLA in healthy donors (dated by TCRdb to about 2017). Study-level background: An earlier analysis of approximately 550 of the donors reported 250 to 300 Gb of sequence data and 117 million unique TCR beta sequences from about 200 million T cells. Donor age, sex, ethnicity and CMV serostatus were compiled together with the repertoire data. The T cell repertoires of 670 or so subjects were profiled by immunosequencing and related to cytomegalovirus serostatus. An earlier analysis of a few hundred of the donors applied high-throughput TCR beta sequencing to assess whether each TCR beta V gene segment acted as functional or pseudogenic. The study combined high-throughput TCR immunosequencing, statistical association of individual TCRs with disease status, and machine learning to predict cytomegalovirus infection status. Class I and class II HLA loci were covered by the typing at four-digit resolution. On average, around 230,000 unique TCR beta nucleotide sequences were sequenced per donor among 350 to 400 genotyped donors of the cohort, with 15% to 20% of those sequences being non-productive. Roughly five DR-DQ haplotypes were handled as single units for association and clustering because linkage in the cohort was strong. Along with the approximately 600-subject first cohort, a separate validation cohort of 120 different subjects was used. The aim of the study was to test whether cataloging public T cell receptors could identify signatures of past pathogen exposure. All discovery cohort repertoires had been generated using a single sequencing platform. Rather than using new phenotypic data, the later analysis identified candidate immune exposures from TCR beta sequences and from how often those sequences occurred across donors. Of the roughly 410 genotyped donors, roughly 80% were placed in the genetic ancestry cluster associated with self-reported Caucasian donors. The number of typed donors differed by locus: roughly 629-640 for A, B, C, DRB1 and DQB1; approximately 540 for DQA1; around 580 for DPA1; and around 490 for DPB1. About 280 gigabases of sequencing data and 75 million to 85 million unique TCR sequences made up an early release that covered roughly 670 HLA-typed donors. In a later genetic analysis, genome-wide SNP genotypes for about 65% of the 666 donors were used, and that subset was treated as a discovery cohort. A later analysis re-examined previously published TCR beta repertoires from 600 to 700 donors and added high-resolution HLA genotyping to investigate patterns of TCR occurrence.

The library was made by the immunoSEQ multiplex PCR assay. The multiplex PCR relied on a mix of 60 forward primers for TCR Vbeta segments and 13 reverse primers for TCR Jbeta segments. Amplification of the CDR3 region of rearranged TCR beta genes was performed with a multiplex PCR assay on genomic DNA. The Illumina HiSeq System was used to sequence the amplified TCR beta libraries as 87-base-pair reads. The paper's data handling went like this. In a later analysis, roughly 80 million unique TCR beta chains were counted across the roughly 610 repertoires, and roughly 10 million of these chains were shared by at least two donors. To remove PCR and sequencing errors, raw reads were error-corrected and collapsed into unique sequences using a nearest-neighbor algorithm that merged closely related sequences. CDR3 sequences were aligned to IMGT reference sequences to assign V, D and J gene segments. Each retained sequence needed at least a six-nucleotide match to both a V gene segment and a J gene segment. Rearrangements were classified as productive when the CDR3 lacked stop codons and remained in frame with V and J, and all other rearrangements were classified as non-productive. CDR3 was defined according to IMGT convention as the region running from the second conserved V-encoded cysteine to the conserved J-encoded phenylalanine. The earlier analysis of some 540 of the donors excluded any sequence lacking an unambiguous match to a single V gene segment. An earlier analysis of around 600 of the donors classified V segments as functional when productive rearrangements were above 56.7% and as segregating when the standard deviation between donors was above 5%. To diagnose cytomegalovirus status from the catalog of TCR beta chain sequences, a statistical classification framework was built. A later analysis assigned V and J genes by comparing TCR nucleotide sequences with IMGT/GENE-DB human TR gene sequences. A later analysis assigned CDR3 sequences and most-parsimonious VDJ recombination scenarios with the TCRdist pipeline. In a later analysis, every TCR beta chain was defined by the combination of its CDR3 amino acid sequence and its V-gene family, and reads without a unique V-gene family were dropped. To address suspected cross-contamination and a sequencing artifact, a later analysis removed approximately 590 highly shared, low-generation-probability nucleotide sequences. For each public chain, a later analysis derived a clonal expansion index from normalized ranks of inferred template counts within each repertoire. In a later analysis, generation probabilities were computed with a VDJ recombination model fitted to out-of-frame rearrangements, and the resulting probabilities were checked against IGoR. In a later analysis, TCR-TCR, TCR-HLA and TCR-CMV co-occurrence was scored with hypergeometric tests, and a repertoire-size bias correction was applied to TCR pairs. To estimate false discovery rates, a later analysis permuted the HLA or CMV assignments 20 times. In a later analysis, co-occurring TCRs were grouped using DBSCAN, and TCRdist sequence similarity was added for clustering within HLA-allele-positive subsets. For co-occurrence clustering, repertoires with fewer than 30,000 or more than 120,000 public chains were excluded, along with 4 to 6 repertoires with anomalous nucleotide sharing. TCRdb's version of the immuneACCESS table is confined to in-frame rearrangements and falls short of the full clone set. An unresolved V gene accounts for under half of the shortfall where checked; the remainder is of unknown origin. The V and J calls and clone size were taken over from that table, and D and trimming were inferred from the DNA. Present in this sample are fewer than 150,000 clones, roughly 70% of which were seen just once. Roughly 8.7% of the sample is held by the ten biggest clonotypes.

The cohort comprised fewer than 700 healthy bone marrow donors. All cohort members were sampled while nominally healthy, although unrecorded immune exposures were likely present. The donor was CMV seropositive and was included in the group of 250 to 300 seropositive cohort members. Every donor gave a peripheral blood sample, and the peripheral blood mononuclear cells from that sample were used for TCR beta sequencing. Genomic DNA extraction from the blood cell samples was performed with the Qiagen DNeasy Blood Extraction Kit. There are 11 amino acids in the CDR3, from cysteine to valine inclusive. Just CDR3 DNA is preserved here, 33 bases in frame from base 1. Taken from the germline V gene, the CDR1 and CDR2 loops are SGHRS and YFSETQ. For this chain, trimming is 7 bases at the V end and 11 bases at the J end, and the number of junction bases without a gene match is 7. The study at large found these results: Because counts were too low, roughly 16 rarely observed V segments, including chromosome 9 orphons, were excluded from the earlier analysis of around 640 of the donors. CMV serostatus was the only immune exposure information available for the cohort. A later analysis reported that several top co-occurrence clusters appeared linked to parvovirus B19, influenza, CMV and Epstein-Barr virus. When HLA alleles, especially DR and DQ, strongly co-occurred, TCR associations were difficult to assign to individual alleles. Compared with the roughly 720-donor mean, donors in an Asian-associated ancestry cluster had fewer N-insertions in productive TCRs, according to a later genetic analysis. The 87-base-pair reads could not distinguish some IMGT-functional V segments, including TRBV6-2 and TRBV6-3, so those segments were excluded. A later analysis found that most CMV-associated TCR beta chains appeared HLA-restricted, with HLA associations seemingly driven largely by CMV exposure. A cluster of highly shared sequence variants was judged likely to represent a technical artifact of the sequencing pipeline. Because HLA typing was unavailable for some donors at each locus, only the typed subset was used in association tests. This cohort had only TCR beta chains sequenced, and the lack of alpha or paired-chain data limited which features could be detected. In the study, 150 to 200 TCR beta chains were listed as associated with cytomegalovirus. A further reported finding was that TCR beta sequences accurately predicted the HLA-A and HLA-B alleles for most subjects in the first cohort. Linkage disequilibrium might explain the correlated functional status among segregating V segments, but an unknown experimental factor could not be excluded. Three of the identified cytomegalovirus-associated TCR beta chains were confirmed in vitro to be specific for cytomegalovirus antigens. It was suggested by the authors that the approach could potentially be generalized to other disease states and immunological phenotypes. Broadly in line with IMGT annotations, most TCR beta V segments showed up in productive rearrangements about 87% or about 30% of the time in an earlier analysis of a few hundred of the donors. According to a later analysis, TCR association rates differed among HLA loci, with DRB1 alleles showing the most associated TCRs and HLA-C alleles showing the fewest. The classifier was reported to diagnose cytomegalovirus status with high specificity and sensitivity in both the original and validation cohorts. In a later genetic analysis, a missense DCLRE1C variant was associated with V-gene and J-gene trimming of TCR beta chains, and the association was replicated in an independent cohort. In a later analysis, some 18,000 TCR beta sequences were associated with specific HLA alleles at a false discovery rate of 0.05. Most TCR sequences were observed very rarely across donors, whereas some public TCRs were present in many individuals. Compared with equally common non-associated chains, HLA-associated TCR beta chains in a later analysis were more clonally expanded and had lower generation probabilities. The presence/absence analyses assumed that sequencing depth was roughly uniform across donors, and that assumption may not be true.

Input material: PBMCs. Here the chain combines TRBV5-1 and TRBJ2-7, with 9 central nucleotides matching TRBD1. This TCR derives from a young man in good health and CMV-seropositive. In nucleotide form, the sequence is TGCGCCAGCGGCAAAACAGGGGGCAAGTACGTC. Protein translation: CASGKTGGKYV.